These 19 T cell receptor beta chains share one sample of origin, sequenced in a study of cytotoxic CD8 clonotypes in ibrutinib-treated CLL. Assay used: immunoSEQ multiplex PCR; TCRdb lists only in-frame clones, some missing. The sample shows about 50,000 clones, roughly 63% of them seen only once. This specimen was PBMCs, taken after 24 months of ibrutinib treatment. Receptors were obtained from a human donor with chronic lymphocytic leukemia.

This clone was counted a few times. The V gene is TRBV18, the J gene TRBJ2-5, with 7 bases matching TRBD2. The CDR3 has 15 amino acids. J gave up 1 base and V 5 bases, and 7 bases lay outside the gene matches. Germline lookup yields CDR1 KGHSH and CDR2 LQKENI. In DNA form, the CDR3 reads TGTGCCAGCTCAAGGGGCGGGACTACCCAAGAGACCCAGTACTTC. Residues: CASSRGGTTQETQYF.

V usage is TRBV5-4 and J usage is TRBJ2-1, with TRBD1 as a possible D gene (6 bases). V was pared by 0 bases and J by 0 bases, with 13 bases between. Germline-derived CDR1 and CDR2 are SGHNT and YYREEE (reference sequence). The CDR3 runs 17 residues. The CDR3 protein is CASSLVGDTNSYNEQFF. CDR3 sequence (DNA): TGTGCCAGCAGCTTGGTAGGGGACACCAACTCCTACAATGAGCAGTTCTTC.

The chain couples TRBV2 to TRBJ1-3, with a tentative D call TRBD1 (6 bases). Germline V gene lookup returns CDR1 SNHLY and CDR2 FYNNEI. The CDR3 consists of 14 residues. V was clipped by 6 bases and J by 0 bases, with 9 bases between them. The CDR3 is CASRQGFSGNTIYF. CDR3 coding DNA: TGTGCCAGCAGACAGGGATTCTCTGGAAACACCATATATTTT. Using reference TRBV2 and TRBJ1-3 for the parts outside the CDR3, the full variable domain is EPEVTQTPSHQVTQMGQEVILRCVPISNHLYFYWYRQILGQKVEFLVSFYNNEISEKSEIFDDQFSVERPDGSNFTLKIRSTKLEDSAMYFCASRQGFSGNTIYFGEGSWLTVV.

The chain carries TRBV5-4 and TRBJ1-1; 8 nucleotides align to TRBD1. The length of the CDR3 is 15 residues. Trimming removed 2 bases from V and 3 bases from J; junction bases left unmatched: 6. Germline-derived CDR1 and CDR2 are SGHNT and YYREEE (reference sequence). CDR3 in DNA: TGTGCCAGCAGCTTACAGGGGGGGGTGGACACTGAAGCTTTCTTT. It specifies CASSLQGGVDTEAFF.

V usage is TRBV4-1 and J usage is TRBJ2-1; 8 bases align to TRBD2. After removal of 0 bases from V and 7 bases from J, the junction contained 11 bases not matched to a gene. In germline, CDR1 is MGHRA, CDR2 YSYEKL. This CDR3 comprises 17 residues. The CDR3 loop is CASSQDWRSGGWNEQFF. CDR3 nucleotide sequence: TGCGCCAGCAGCCAAGATTGGAGGAGCGGGGGCTGGAATGAGCAGTTCTTC.

The rearrangement links TRBV5-1 to TRBJ2-7, with 8 bases fitting TRBD2. Germline-derived CDR1 and CDR2 are SGHRS and YFSETQ. V shed 4 bases, J shed 6 bases, and the junction held 12 bases outside the gene matches. The CDR3 totals 15 residues. The CDR3 region is CASSVFSGAQGEQYF. CDR3 in DNA: TGCGCCAGCAGCGTATTTAGCGGGGCCCAGGGCGAGCAGTACTTC.

This chain joins TRBV27 and TRBJ2-3; 9 bases are a match to TRBD2. V trimming: 6 bases; J trimming: 3 bases; junction bases outside the gene matches: 10. Germline CDR1 MNHEY, CDR2 SMNVEV (reference sequence). This CDR3 has 16 residues. CDR3 DNA: TGTGCCAGCAGGCCTTCATGGGCGGGGGGGACAGATACGCAGTATTTT. This gives the protein CASRPSWAGGTDTQYF.

This clone showed up many times. The V call is TRBV4-1, the J call TRBJ1-2, with TRBD1 as a possible D gene (5 bases). Germline lookup yields CDR1 MGHRA and CDR2 YSYEKL. The ends were cut back, 1 base at V and 4 bases at J, with 10 bases in the middle. The CDR3 loop spans 14 amino acids. In nucleotides, the CDR3 is TGCGCCAGCAGCCAAGCGGGGGGGTTCTATGGCTACACCTTC. This encodes CASSQAGGFYGYTF.

V and J are TRBV19 and TRBJ1-1, with 7 bases aligning to TRBD1. The CDR3 consists of 14 residues. CDR1 is LNHDA, CDR2 SQIVND, per germline (reference sequence). V was pared by 3 bases and J by 1 base, with 2 bases of the junction left unmatched. CDR3 coding DNA: TGTGCCAGTAGTATGGGACAGCAGAACACTGAAGCTTTCTTT. As protein: CASSMGQQNTEAFF.

The sample holds one count of this clone. CDR3 amino acids: CASSLDLGGTEAFF. CDR3 coding DNA: TGTGCCAGCAGCTTAGATTTGGGGGGTACTGAAGCTTTCTTT. The chain links TRBV11-2 to TRBJ1-1; D is possibly TRBD1 (5 bases). V lost 0 bases to trimming and J lost 5 bases, with 10 bases between them. CDR1 is SGHAT and CDR2 is FQNNGV in the germline V gene. This CDR3 region has 14 residues.

This clone was seen just once. V and J are TRBV13 and TRBJ2-2; D could derive from TRBD1 or TRBD2 (5 bases each). The CDR3 loop spans 15 amino acids. V was pared by 5 bases and J by 7 bases, with 17 bases between. The germline V gene has CDR1 PRHDT and CDR2 FYEKMQ (reference sequence). DNA for the CDR3: TGTGCCAGCAGCCCTTCCGGGACCGCCGGCGGGGAGCTGTTTTTT. This translates into CASSPSGTAGGELFF.

The chain carries TRBV6-1 and TRBJ1-1, with no clear D. Trimming left V 5 bases short and J 6 bases short, with 16 bases between. Germline V gene data show CDR1 as MNHNS and CDR2 as SASEGT. The CDR3 has 14 residues. The CDR3 sequence: CASSQTAQWAEAFF. In DNA, the CDR3 is TGTGCCAGCAGTCAAACGGCGCAGTGGGCTGAAGCTTTCTTT.

As regards this clone: A much larger clone differs from this one at a single base, so this may be a read error. Other DNA variants within this sample encode the same CDR3. V gene TRBV6-1 combines with J gene TRBJ1-2; D gene unclear. Trimming removed 5 bases from V and 5 bases from J, with 6 bases in between. CDR3 length: 11 residues. Germline V CDR1 and CDR2: MNHNS, SASEGT. Here the CDR3 reads CASSPLYGYTF. CDR3 DNA: TGTGCCAGCAGTCCCCTTTATGGCTACACCTTC.

The CDR3 DNA reads TGCGCCAGCAGCCAAGAGGCTTGGGGGCGAAGCTCCTACAATGAGCAGTTCTTC. Amino acids: CASSQEAWGRSSYNEQFF. The chain links TRBV4-1 to TRBJ2-1; D perhaps matches TRBD1 (6 bases). CDR3 size: 18 residues. From germline, CDR1 is MGHRA and CDR2 YSYEKL. V lost 0 bases and J 0 bases, leaving 15 bases between the germline ends.

The sample holds one count of this clone. The CDR3 bases are TGTGCCAGCAGTTTGACAGGAGTGGATTCACCCCTCCACTTT. This codes for CASSLTGVDSPLHF. This rearrangement joins TRBV27 to TRBJ1-6; TRBD1 might be the D (6 bases). V gave up 3 bases and J gave up 8 bases, with 11 bases separating them. The germline gives CDR1 MNHEY, CDR2 SMNVEV (reference sequence). The CDR3 is made up of 14 amino acids.

The chain carries TRBV6-5 and TRBJ1-1, with D hard to call. V was trimmed by 0 bases and J by 1 base, leaving 9 bases between them. Germline CDR1 is MNHEY and CDR2 is SVGAGI. The CDR3 consists of 15 residues. The DNA of the CDR3 is TGTGCCAGCAGTTACTCTCGGACTCGGAACACTGAAGCTTTCTTT. Protein: CASSYSRTRNTEAFF.

This clone has just one count. The chain couples TRBV5-1 to TRBJ2-2; no reliable D call. V was cut by 4 bases and J by 6 bases, with 16 bases left in between. Germline V gene lookup returns CDR1 SGHRS and CDR2 YFSETQ. The CDR3 totals 15 residues. The CDR3 DNA reads as TGCGCCAGCAGCCCCAGGACGTCATCCCCCGGGGAGCTGTTTTTT. Translation: CASSPRTSSPGELFF.

The V gene is TRBV9, the J gene TRBJ2-5; 8 nucleotides align to TRBD1. V shed 3 bases and J 3 bases; nucleotides not matched to a gene: 4. The CDR3 contains 14 residues. Germline V gives CDR1 SGDLS, CDR2 YYNGEE. The CDR3 DNA reads TGTGCCAGCAGCGCATCGACAGGGGAAGAGACCCAGTACTTC. Translation gives CASSASTGEETQYF.

This clone has a single count. The rearrangement links TRBV19 to TRBJ1-6, with 8 bases that match TRBD1. The CDR3 sequence is 14 residues long. Germline CDR1 and CDR2: LNHDA and SQIVND (reference sequence). With 6 bases clipped from V and 9 bases from J, the junction kept 7 bases outside the gene matches. The CDR3 spells CASSPQQGGSPLHF. The CDR3 DNA is TGTGCCAGTAGCCCCCAACAGGGGGGTTCACCCCTCCACTTT.